The next 24 T cell receptor beta chains were all read from a single sample in a study of T cell responses to AZD1222 COVID-19 vaccine. The repertoire was sequenced with immunoSEQ multiplex PCR; TCRdb's copy has only in-frame clones and lacks some. The sample has 150,000 to 200,000 clones; almost 95% are singletons. The specimen comprised peripheral blood, sampled on day 0 of AZD1222 vaccination. The receptor source for this set is an adult in good health.

The chain has TRBV2 and TRBJ1-5; D is uncertain. The CDR3 runs 10 residues. Germline V gene data show CDR1 as SNHLY and CDR2 as FYNNEI. Trimming took 8 bases from V and 7 from J, leaving 6 bases between them. The CDR3, as DNA: TGTGCCAGCGGGGAGCAGCCCCAGCATTTT. Residues: CASGEQPQHF.

The chain carries TRBV9 and TRBJ1-6; perhaps TRBD1 as D (6 bases). This CDR3 contains 18 residues. The V gene lost 5 bases and the J gene lost 0 bases, with 18 bases spanning the gap. Germline assignment: CDR1 SGDLS and CDR2 YYNGEE. CDR3 coding DNA: TGTGCCAGCAGGGGAGGGGGACCTCTAAGCTCCTATAATTCACCCCTCCACTTT. Amino acid sequence: CASRGGGPLSSYNSPLHF.

V is TRBV7-9 and J is TRBJ1-6; tentatively, D is TRBD1 (5 bases). Germline-derived CDR1 and CDR2 are SEHNR and FQNEAQ (reference sequence). The CDR3 spans 14 residues. The V gene lost 10 bases and the J gene lost 0 bases, with 10 bases spanning the gap. CDR3 sequence (DNA): TGTGCCACGGGGGGAGGCTCCTATAATTCACCCCTCCACTTT. It encodes CATGGGSYNSPLHF.

This clone has a single count. The rearrangement uses TRBV27 and TRBJ2-7; D might be TRBD1 (6 bases). The CDR3 loop spans 14 amino acids. The V gene's germline CDR1 is MNHEY and CDR2 SMNVEV (reference sequence). Trimming removed 4 bases at V and 0 bases at J, with 10 bases between. The CDR3 loop is CASSSWTDSYEQYF. CDR3 DNA sequence: TGTGCCAGCAGTTCTTGGACAGACTCCTACGAGCAGTACTTC.

The rearrangement links TRBV5-6 to TRBJ2-5; D is ambiguous. CDR1 is SGHDT and CDR2 is YYEEEE in the germline V gene. Between the trimmed V and J ends, which lost 7 bases and 0 bases, there was a span of 7 bases. The CDR3 consists of 12 residues. This CDR3 reads CASAAHQETQYF. CDR3 sequence (DNA): TGTGCCAGCGCGGCTCACCAAGAGACCCAGTACTTC.

This chain joins TRBV4-1 and TRBJ1-5, with a tentative D call TRBD1 (5 bases). CDR1 is MGHRA, CDR2 YSYEKL, per germline. The CDR3 extends over 17 amino acids. V was shortened by 2 bases and J by 6 bases, with 20 bases between the two germline ends. The CDR3 here is CASSQSPSRGRGQPQHF. CDR3 DNA: TGCGCCAGCAGCCAAAGCCCTTCTCGGGGGAGAGGTCAGCCCCAGCATTTT.

The chain employs TRBV7-2 and TRBJ1-2; 9 nucleotides line up with TRBD1. The germline gives CDR1 SGHTA, CDR2 FQGNSA. With V trimmed by 11 bases and J by 3 bases, 4 bases remained unmatched. CDR3 length: 12 residues. DNA for the CDR3: TGTGCCGGGACAGGGCCTTACTATGGCTACACCTTC. It codes for CAGTGPYYGYTF.

J is TRBJ2-7 and V is TRBV12-3 or TRBV12-4; 9 bases agree with TRBD1. The CDR3 covers 13 residues. Losses at the gene ends were 4 bases for V and 4 bases for J; bases not matched to a gene: 2. For the CDR3, the DNA is TGTGCCAGCAGTTCGGGACAGGGTTACGAGCAGTACTTC. Translation gives CASSSGQGYEQYF.

The chain joins TRBV5-1 to TRBJ1-1; D gene unclear. Per germline, CDR1 SGHRS and CDR2 YFSETQ. There are 14 residues in the CDR3. Trimming took 4 bases from V and 1 from J, leaving 11 bases between them. The CDR3 protein is CASSDLAGNTEAFF. The DNA of the CDR3 is TGCGCCAGCAGCGATCTTGCGGGGAACACTGAAGCTTTCTTT. The whole variable domain, remainder taken from reference TRBV5-1 and TRBJ1-1, is KAGVTQTPRYLIKTRGQQVTLSCSPISGHRSVSWYQQTPGQGLQFLFEYFSETQRNKGNFPGRFSGRQFSNSRSEMNVSTLELGDSALYLCASSDLAGNTEAFFGQGTRLTVV.

The J gene is TRBJ1-4, the V gene TRBV7-8, with TRBD1 as a possible D gene (5 bases). The CDR3 is 15 amino acids. Germline CDR1 and CDR2: SGHVS and FQNEAQ. V lost 4 bases and J 8 bases, leaving 17 bases between the germline ends. In DNA, the CDR3 is TGTGCCAGCAGCTCCCGGAGGGACTTCGGAGAAAAACTGTTTTTT. Translated: CASSSRRDFGEKLFF.

The CDR3, as DNA: TGCGCCAGCAGCCAAGGGTTGGTCCCCCAGTACTTC. Its translation: CASSQGLVPQYF. This chain uses TRBV4-1 with TRBJ2-5; D remains unclear. Deletions cut 1 base from V and 9 bases from J, with 9 bases between. Looked up from germline, CDR1 is MGHRA and CDR2 is YSYEKL. CDR3 size: 12 residues.

The V gene is TRBV7-3, the J gene TRBJ2-2, with D perhaps matching TRBD1 (5 bases). Germline V CDR1 and CDR2: SGHTA, FQGTGA. This CDR3 has 15 residues. Between the trimmed V and J ends, which lost 2 bases and 3 bases, there was a span of 10 bases. The DNA for the CDR3 is TGTGCCAGCAGCTTAGGTGGCAGGGACACCGGGGAGCTGTTTTTT. Its translation is CASSLGGRDTGELFF.

This rearrangement joins TRBV28 to TRBJ1-2; D might be TRBD1 (5 bases). The CDR3 has 14 amino acids. Germline CDR1 is MDHEN and CDR2 is SYDVKM. Trimming removed 4 bases at V and 8 bases at J, with 17 bases between. Here the CDR3 DNA reads TGTGCCAGCAGTTGGGGGTCCATTGAGGGAGGCTACACCTTC. This sequence encodes CASSWGSIEGGYTF.

The chain combines TRBV19 with TRBJ2-6; D is unclear. CDR3 length equals 16 residues. Trimming removed 4 bases at V and 0 bases at J, with 10 bases between. Per the germline V gene, CDR1 is LNHDA and CDR2 is SQIVND (reference sequence). The CDR3 bases are TGTGCCAGTAGTACGTGGCAGGCCTCTGGGGCCAACGTCCTGACTTTC. Amino acid sequence: CASSTWQASGANVLTF. Complete variable domain (other parts from reference TRBV19 and TRBJ2-6): DGGITQSPKYLFRKEGQNVTLSCEQNLNHDAMYWYRQDPGQGLRLIYYSQIVNDFQKGDIAEGYSVSREKKESFPLTVTSAQKNPTAFYLCASSTWQASGANVLTFGAGSRLTVL.

The rearrangement uses TRBV24-1 and TRBJ2-1; 11 bases line up with TRBD2. The CDR3 has 16 residues. CDR1 is KGHDR, CDR2 SFDVKD, per germline. V lost 6 bases and J lost 0; bases outside the gene matches: 3. Here the CDR3 reads CATSTTSGSSYNEQFF. CDR3 sequence (DNA): TGTGCCACCAGTACAACTAGCGGGAGCTCCTACAATGAGCAGTTCTTC.

V and J are TRBV18 and TRBJ2-6; D is uncertain. V was cut by 3 bases and J by 0 bases, with 6 bases left in between. CDR3 length: 15 residues. Germline V gene lookup returns CDR1 KGHSH and CDR2 LQKENI. The CDR3 region has the DNA TGTGCCAGCTCACCGGAGATCTCTGGGGCCAACGTCCTGACTTTC. It yields the protein CASSPEISGANVLTF.

The count of this clone is one. The gene calls are TRBV27 and TRBJ2-7, with TRBD1 identical over 7 bases. The germline CDR1 and CDR2 sequences are MNHEY and SMNVEV (reference sequence). There are 14 residues in the CDR3. With 5 bases clipped from V and 6 bases from J, the junction kept 10 bases outside the gene matches. Here the CDR3 reads CASSPNPTGPEQYF. In nucleotides, the CDR3 is TGTGCCAGCAGTCCTAATCCGACAGGGCCCGAGCAGTACTTC.

The chain is built from TRBV24-1 and TRBJ1-1; 9 bases are a match to TRBD1. This CDR3 has 20 amino acids. V was clipped by 1 base and J by 4 bases; unmatched bases: 18. Per germline, CDR1 KGHDR and CDR2 SFDVKD. The CDR3 nucleotides read TGTGCCACCAGTGATTTCCACAGGGGGCGATCCCCCATTGAGGCCACTGAAGCTTTCTTT. This encodes CATSDFHRGRSPIEATEAFF.

The rearrangement links TRBV6-1 to TRBJ2-3, with D perhaps being TRBD1 or TRBD2 (5 bases each). This CDR3 has 17 residues. The germline V gene has CDR1 MNHNS and CDR2 SASEGT. The ends were cut back, 1 base at V and 3 bases at J, with 17 bases in the middle. The CDR3 nucleotides read TGTGCCAGCAGTGAAGTCATCTCGGGGCGTGGGACAGATACGCAGTATTTT. Its translation: CASSEVISGRGTDTQYF.

V and J are TRBV18 and TRBJ1-1; possible D gene TRBD1, 6 bases. The CDR3 runs 14 residues. Germline V gives CDR1 KGHSH, CDR2 LQKENI. V lost 0 bases to trimming and J lost 8 bases, with 13 bases between them. CDR3 DNA: TGTGCCAGCTCACCACCCCTACAGGGTGCCGAAGCTTTCTTT. It encodes CASSPPLQGAEAFF.

Only a few counts were recorded for this clone. The CDR3 sequence: CASIPQSGRPGANVLTF. In nucleotides, the CDR3 is TGCGCCAGCATCCCCCAGTCTGGGAGGCCTGGGGCCAACGTCCTGACTTTC. J is TRBJ2-6 and V is TRBV10-1, with a weak D call TRBD2 (6 bases). Trimming stripped 7 bases from V and 2 bases from J, with 18 bases between. The CDR3 is made up of 17 amino acids. Germline-derived CDR1 and CDR2 are WNHNN and SYGVQD (reference sequence).

The chain couples TRBV11-2 to TRBJ2-7; the D gene could be TRBD1 or TRBD2 (5 bases each). Deletions cut 5 bases from V and 2 bases from J, with 10 bases between. Germline V gene lookup returns CDR1 SGHAT and CDR2 FQNNGV. This CDR3 comprises 13 residues. The CDR3 nucleotides read TGTGCCAGCAGCCGAGGGGCCCCCTACGAGCAGTACTTC. It encodes CASSRGAPYEQYF. Full variable domain (missing parts from reference TRBV11-2 and TRBJ2-7): EAGVAQSPRYKIIEKRQSVAFWCNPISGHATLYWYQQILGQGPKLLIQFQNNGVVDDSQLPKDRFSAERLKGVDSTLKIQPAKLEDSAVYLCASSRGAPYEQYFGPGTRLTVT.

The V call is TRBV13, the J call TRBJ1-6, with TRBD1 as a possible D gene (6 bases). Trimming removed 11 bases at V and 6 bases at J, with 14 bases between. Germline loops: CDR1 PRHDT, CDR2 FYEKMQ (reference sequence). The CDR3 is 13 amino acids. The CDR3 DNA reads TGTGCCTCGAGGGGGGTGGGTAATTCACCCCTCCACTTT. This encodes CASRGVGNSPLHF. The entire variable domain, with the rest obtained from reference TRBV13 and TRBJ1-6, is as follows: AAGVIQSPRHLIKEKRETATLKCYPIPRHDTVYWYQQGPGQDPQFLISFYEKMQSDKGSIPDRFSAQQFSDYHSELNMSSLELGDSALYFCASRGVGNSPLHFGNGTRLTVT.

The chain is built from TRBV5-6 and TRBJ1-6; tentatively, D is TRBD1 (6 bases). The CDR3 runs 16 residues. V lost 5 bases to trimming and J lost 5 bases, with 17 bases between them. Germline CDR1 and CDR2: SGHDT and YYEEEE. Here the CDR3 DNA reads TGTGCCAGCAGGGCTTGGGGGGCATCCAATAATTCACCCCTCCACTTT. Its protein product is CASRAWGASNNSPLHF. The full variable domain, its missing parts supplied by reference TRBV5-6 and TRBJ1-6, is DAGVTQSPTHLIKTRGQQVTLRCSPKSGHDTVSWYQQALGQGPQFIFQYYEEEERQRGNFPDRFSGHQFPNYSSELNVNALLLGDSALYLCASRAWGASNNSPLHFGNGTRLTVT.